Listed below are T cell receptor beta chains from one sample, sequenced in a study of CD8+ T cells in alopecia areata. Profiled with immunoSEQ multiplex PCR; TCRdb holds only in-frame clones, not every one. The sample lists 100,000 to 120,000 clones, roughly 64% occurring once. Material: CD8+ T cells sorted from blood. These receptors all come from a human donor in good health. The CDR3 runs from the conserved cysteine through the conserved F or W. Fields, in order: V gene, J gene, CDR3 length, D gene, clone size, CDR3 protein, CDR3 DNA. The D gene is left open where the match is weak. Rows may omit the clone size; those that give it use once, few, many or a size class.

v_gene: TRBV25-1; j_gene: TRBJ2-1; len: 12; d_gene: TRBD1; abundance: NA; CDR3aa: CASRGQRNEQFF; CDR3nt: TGTGCCAGCAGGGGACAGCGAAATGAGCAGTTCTTC
v_gene: TRBV6-5; j_gene: TRBJ2-7; len: 15; d_gene: TRBD1; abundance: NA; CDR3aa: CASSPGRDRVYEQYF; CDR3nt: TGTGCCAGCAGTCCCGGCCGGGACAGAGTCTACGAGCAGTACTTC
v_gene: TRBV29-1; j_gene: TRBJ1-6; len: 19; d_gene: TRBD1; abundance: NA; CDR3aa: CSVERLGDSLLSYNSPLHF; CDR3nt: TGCAGCGTTGAACGCCTTGGGGACAGTCTCCTCTCCTATAATTCACCCCTCCACTTT
v_gene: TRBV7-8; j_gene: TRBJ1-1; len: 18; d_gene: TRBD1; abundance: NA; CDR3aa: CASSRDRGLSRLNTEAFF; CDR3nt: TGTGCCAGCAGCCGGGACAGGGGGCTTTCCAGGCTGAACACTGAAGCTTTCTTT
v_gene: TRBV9; j_gene: TRBJ2-3; len: 16; d_gene: TRBD1; abundance: NA; CDR3aa: CASSVVTGGITDTQYF; CDR3nt: TGTGCCAGCAGCGTGGTGACAGGGGGCATCACAGATACGCAGTATTTT
v_gene: TRBV4-2; j_gene: TRBJ2-3; len: 18; d_gene: NA; abundance: NA; CDR3aa: CASSQEGLPSPGTDTQYF; CDR3nt: TGTGCCAGCAGCCAAGAGGGACTCCCCTCGCCTGGCACAGATACGCAGTATTTT
v_gene: TRBV2; j_gene: TRBJ2-1; len: 14; d_gene: NA; abundance: NA; CDR3aa: CASSEGWGHNEQFF; CDR3nt: TGTGCCAGCAGTGAAGGGTGGGGTCACAATGAGCAGTTCTTC
v_gene: TRBV5-6; j_gene: TRBJ2-1; len: 16; d_gene: TRBD2; abundance: NA; CDR3aa: CASSPTTSGFYNEQFF; CDR3nt: TGTGCCAGCAGCCCAACGACTAGCGGTTTCTACAATGAGCAGTTCTTC
v_gene: TRBV7-9; j_gene: TRBJ1-1; len: 14; d_gene: NA; abundance: NA; CDR3aa: CASSLARGRDEAFF; CDR3nt: TGTGCCAGCAGCTTAGCCCGGGGGCGGGATGAAGCTTTCTTT
v_gene: TRBV5-6; j_gene: TRBJ1-1; len: 17; d_gene: NA; abundance: NA; CDR3aa: CASSSPRVQGPNTEAFF; CDR3nt: TGTGCCAGCAGCTCCCCCCGCGTCCAGGGGCCTAACACTGAAGCTTTCTTT
v_gene: TRBV2; j_gene: TRBJ2-1; len: 15; d_gene: TRBD1; abundance: NA; CDR3aa: CASTLPGQANDEQFF; CDR3nt: TGTGCCAGCACGCTACCGGGACAGGCAAACGATGAGCAGTTCTTC
v_gene: TRBV15; j_gene: TRBJ2-1; len: 16; d_gene: NA; abundance: NA; CDR3aa: CATSSRQPVLSDEQFF; CDR3nt: TGTGCCACCAGCAGTCGACAGCCCGTTCTCTCCGATGAGCAGTTCTTC
v_gene: TRBV6-1; j_gene: TRBJ2-7; len: 15; d_gene: TRBD2; abundance: many; CDR3aa: CASTAGSGSAYEQYF; CDR3nt: TGTGCCAGCACAGCGGGGTCAGGGAGCGCCTACGAGCAGTACTTC
v_gene: TRBV4-2; j_gene: TRBJ2-2; len: 13; d_gene: NA; abundance: NA; CDR3aa: CASSHGTAPELFF; CDR3nt: TGTGCCAGCAGCCATGGGACTGCGCCGGAGCTGTTTTTT
v_gene: TRBV4-3; j_gene: TRBJ2-3; len: 17; d_gene: NA; abundance: NA; CDR3aa: CASSQDEGRGFTDTQYF; CDR3nt: TGCGCCAGCAGCCAAGACGAAGGCAGGGGTTTTACAGATACGCAGTATTTT
v_gene: TRBV10-1; j_gene: TRBJ2-1; len: 17; d_gene: TRBD2; abundance: NA; CDR3aa: CASSPSGGVSVYNEQFF; CDR3nt: TGCGCCAGCAGCCCTAGCGGGGGGGTAAGCGTATACAATGAGCAGTTCTTC
v_gene: TRBV7-8; j_gene: TRBJ2-7; len: 12; d_gene: NA; abundance: NA; CDR3aa: CASSYTSYEQYF; CDR3nt: TGTGCCAGCAGCTACACCTCCTACGAGCAGTACTTC
v_gene: TRBV4-1; j_gene: TRBJ2-1; len: 14; d_gene: TRBD2; abundance: NA; CDR3aa: CASSRKAGVWEQFF; CDR3nt: TGCGCCAGCAGCCGAAAGGCGGGGGTCTGGGAGCAGTTCTTC
v_gene: TRBV27; j_gene: TRBJ1-1; len: 13; d_gene: NA; abundance: NA; CDR3aa: CASSPQIGVEAFF; CDR3nt: TGTGCCAGCAGTCCTCAAATTGGGGTTGAAGCTTTCTTT
v_gene: TRBV19; j_gene: TRBJ1-4; len: 16; d_gene: NA; abundance: few; CDR3aa: CASSARGAWSGEKLFF; CDR3nt: TGTGCCAGTAGTGCACGAGGGGCATGGTCTGGCGAAAAACTGTTTTTT
v_gene: TRBV10-3; j_gene: TRBJ1-4; len: 15; d_gene: NA; abundance: NA; CDR3aa: CAISDEGPTNEKLFF; CDR3nt: TGTGCCATCAGTGACGAGGGACCAACTAATGAAAAACTGTTTTTT
v_gene: TRBV28; j_gene: TRBJ2-3; len: 14; d_gene: NA; abundance: once; CDR3aa: CASSLSLSTDTQYF; CDR3nt: TGTGCCAGCAGTTTGAGTTTAAGCACAGATACGCAGTATTTT
v_gene: TRBV13; j_gene: TRBJ2-5; len: 15; d_gene: TRBD1; abundance: NA; CDR3aa: CASGPGGANLETQYF; CDR3nt: TGTGCCAGCGGGCCAGGGGGCGCGAATCTAGAGACCCAGTACTTC
v_gene: TRBV7-9; j_gene: TRBJ1-4; len: 15; d_gene: NA; abundance: few; CDR3aa: CASSSTGVANEKLFF; CDR3nt: TGTGCCAGCAGCTCCACAGGTGTGGCTAATGAAAAACTGTTTTTT
v_gene: TRBV7-3; j_gene: TRBJ2-5; len: 13; d_gene: NA; abundance: NA; CDR3aa: CASSLEGEETQYF; CDR3nt: TGTGCCAGCAGCTTAGAGGGGGAGGAGACCCAGTACTTC
v_gene: TRBV5-1; j_gene: TRBJ2-5; len: 13; d_gene: NA; abundance: NA; CDR3aa: CASSLGGQETQYF; CDR3nt: TGCGCCAGCAGCTTGGGGGGACAAGAGACCCAGTACTTC
v_gene: TRBV13; j_gene: TRBJ1-1; len: 11; d_gene: NA; abundance: once; CDR3aa: CASSLMGEAFF; CDR3nt: TGTGCCAGCAGCTTAATGGGTGAAGCTTTCTTT
v_gene: TRBV15; j_gene: TRBJ2-7; len: 15; d_gene: TRBD1; abundance: NA; CDR3aa: CATSRRSGQDYEQYF; CDR3nt: TGTGCCACCAGCAGAAGGAGTGGACAGGACTACGAGCAGTACTTC
v_gene: TRBV28; j_gene: TRBJ2-3; len: 17; d_gene: TRBD2; abundance: NA; CDR3aa: CASSLSGGASQVGTQYF; CDR3nt: TGTGCCAGCAGTTTATCCGGGGGGGCCTCGCAAGTCGGTACGCAGTATTTT
v_gene: TRBV7-3; j_gene: TRBJ2-2; len: 12; d_gene: NA; abundance: NA; CDR3aa: CASSLTPGELFF; CDR3nt: TGTGCCAGCAGCTTAACACCCGGGGAGCTGTTTTTT
v_gene: TRBV28; j_gene: TRBJ2-1; len: 14; d_gene: NA; abundance: once; CDR3aa: CASAIGDFSDEQFF; CDR3nt: TGTGCCAGCGCGATTGGGGATTTTTCCGATGAGCAGTTCTTC
v_gene: TRBV5-6; j_gene: TRBJ1-2; len: 14; d_gene: NA; abundance: NA; CDR3aa: CATTRGSSNYGYTF; CDR3nt: TGTGCCACCACCAGAGGGTCATCTAACTATGGCTACACCTTC
v_gene: TRBV5-6; j_gene: TRBJ2-7; len: 12; d_gene: NA; abundance: NA; CDR3aa: CASTLGAYEQYF; CDR3nt: TGTGCCAGCACCCTCGGAGCCTACGAGCAGTACTTC
v_gene: TRBV13; j_gene: TRBJ2-1; len: 15; d_gene: NA; abundance: few; CDR3aa: CASFRLLGANHEQFF; CDR3nt: TGTGCCAGCTTTCGGCTCCTGGGGGCCAACCATGAGCAGTTCTTC
v_gene: TRBV4-1; j_gene: TRBJ2-4; len: 13; d_gene: NA; abundance: NA; CDR3aa: CASSQDGGNIQYF; CDR3nt: TGCGCCAGCAGCCAAGACGGGGGAAACATTCAGTACTTC
v_gene: TRBV29-1; j_gene: TRBJ2-1; len: 16; d_gene: NA; abundance: NA; CDR3aa: CSVEERQGGSYNEQFF; CDR3nt: TGCAGCGTTGAAGAGCGGCAGGGCGGCTCCTACAATGAGCAGTTCTTC
v_gene: TRBV7-9; j_gene: TRBJ1-2; len: 16; d_gene: NA; abundance: NA; CDR3aa: CASSLAWPEGPEGYTF; CDR3nt: TGTGCCAGCAGCTTAGCCTGGCCGGAGGGGCCGGAGGGCTACACCTTC
v_gene: TRBV28; j_gene: TRBJ1-2; len: 14; d_gene: NA; abundance: NA; CDR3aa: CASSLFRQPYGYTF; CDR3nt: TGTGCCAGCAGTTTATTTCGACAGCCATATGGCTACACCTTC
v_gene: TRBV30; j_gene: TRBJ2-6; len: 11; d_gene: NA; abundance: NA; CDR3aa: CAWKGANVLTF; CDR3nt: TGTGCCTGGAAGGGGGCCAACGTCCTGACTTTC
v_gene: TRBV30; j_gene: TRBJ2-1; len: 12; d_gene: NA; abundance: NA; CDR3aa: CAWSPNYNEQFF; CDR3nt: TGTGCCTGGAGTCCGAACTACAATGAGCAGTTCTTC
v_gene: TRBV11-2; j_gene: TRBJ1-1; len: 16; d_gene: NA; abundance: NA; CDR3aa: CASSHRAPDPNTEAFF; CDR3nt: TGTGCCAGCAGCCACAGGGCGCCCGACCCGAACACTGAAGCTTTCTTT
v_gene: TRBV9; j_gene: TRBJ1-6; len: 15; d_gene: TRBD1; abundance: NA; CDR3aa: CASSAPGQGNSPLHF; CDR3nt: TGTGCCAGCAGCGCACCGGGACAGGGGAATTCACCCCTCCACTTT
v_gene: TRBV13; j_gene: TRBJ2-3; len: 17; d_gene: TRBD1; abundance: NA; CDR3aa: CASSFRRGQGTTDTQYF; CDR3nt: TGTGCCAGCAGCTTCAGACGGGGACAGGGGACCACAGATACGCAGTATTTT
v_gene: TRBV6-6; j_gene: TRBJ1-2; len: 13; d_gene: NA; abundance: NA; CDR3aa: CASSEGHPYGYTF; CDR3nt: TGTGCCAGCAGTGAGGGACACCCCTATGGCTACACCTTC
v_gene: TRBV30; j_gene: TRBJ2-2; len: 11; d_gene: NA; abundance: NA; CDR3aa: CAWSVPGELFF; CDR3nt: TGTGCCTGGAGTGTCCCCGGGGAGCTGTTTTTT
v_gene: TRBV29-1; j_gene: TRBJ2-1; len: 12; d_gene: NA; abundance: NA; CDR3aa: CSVVGRNNEQFF; CDR3nt: TGCAGCGTTGTGGGTAGAAACAATGAGCAGTTCTTC